Listed here are 14 T cell receptor beta chains from one sample, sequenced in a study of shared T cell receptors in the human thymus. TCRdb's table, derived via immunoSEQ multiplex PCR, lists solely in-frame clones and lacks some. The table lists approximately 400,000 clones, roughly 94% of them singletons. Sequencing used thymocytes. These receptors were obtained from a human donor.

This CDR3 is CASSQEPYSGANVLTF. CDR3 nucleotides: TGTGCCAGCAGCCAAGAGCCCTACTCTGGGGCCAACGTCCTGACTTTC. J is TRBJ2-6 and V is TRBV14; D is uncertain. This CDR3 is 16 amino acids long. V was pared by 0 bases and J by 0 bases, with 6 bases between. CDR1 and CDR2 from the germline V gene are SGHDN and FVKESK.

The CDR3 bases are TGTGCCAGCAGCTTCGGCAGGGGTAACTATGGCTACACCTTC. Its translation: CASSFGRGNYGYTF. The rearrangement links TRBV5-4 to TRBJ1-2; maybe TRBD1 (6 bases). The V gene lost 2 bases and the J gene lost 1 base, with 9 bases spanning the gap. The CDR3 has 14 residues. Per the germline V gene, CDR1 is SGHNT and CDR2 is YYREEE (reference sequence).

The gene calls are TRBV7-2 and TRBJ2-7; TRBD1 is a possible D gene (5 bases). Trimming removed 3 bases from V and 5 bases from J, with 23 bases in between. CDR3 length: 17 amino acids. Germline assignment: CDR1 SGHTA and CDR2 FQGNSA. The CDR3 nucleotides are TGTGCCAGCAGCTTCTCACGGGCCAGGGTCGGTATCCACGAGCAGTACTTC. It encodes CASSFSRARVGIHEQYF.

V gene TRBV28 combines with J gene TRBJ2-7, with 12 bases aligning to TRBD2. Per the germline V gene, CDR1 is MDHEN and CDR2 is SYDVKM. This CDR3 has 18 amino acids. After removal of 6 bases from V and 3 bases from J, the junction contained 15 bases not matched to a gene. The CDR3 nucleotides are TGTGCCAGCAGCCATCTATCTCTAGCGGGAGGGCCGGTCTACGAGCAGTACTTC. This sequence encodes CASSHLSLAGGPVYEQYF.

V gene TRBV6-4 combines with J gene TRBJ2-7; D is undetermined. The CDR3 has 14 residues. Germline CDR1 and CDR2: MRHNA and SNTAGT. Between the trimmed V and J ends, which lost 0 bases and 6 bases, there was a span of 12 bases. As DNA, the CDR3 is TGTGCCAGCAGTGACTCACCGGCCGGGCCCGAGCAGTACTTC. Translating gives CASSDSPAGPEQYF.

The rearrangement links TRBV29-1 to TRBJ2-1, with D perhaps given as TRBD1 or TRBD2 (6 bases each). Trimming removed 4 bases from V and 4 bases from J, with 23 bases in between. This CDR3 region has 17 residues. Germline lookup yields CDR1 SQVTM and CDR2 ANQGSEA. The CDR3 nucleotides read TGCAGCGTTGCTGCCGGGGGCGTCTTCCCTTCATACAATGAGCAGTTCTTC. Amino acids: CSVAAGGVFPSYNEQFF.

This chain uses TRBV7-9 with TRBJ1-4, with 7 bases aligning to TRBD1. The CDR3 has 18 residues. Germline assignment: CDR1 SEHNR and CDR2 FQNEAQ (reference sequence). Unmatched junction bases numbered 15, after V lost 4 bases and J lost 4 bases. In DNA form, the CDR3 reads TGTGCCAGCAGCTATCTACGCCCCCCAGGGGGACATAATGAAAAACTGTTTTTT. It codes for CASSYLRPPGGHNEKLFF. Variable domain in full (rest from reference TRBV7-9 and TRBJ1-4): DTGVSQNPRHKITKRGQNVTFRCDPISEHNRLYWYRQTLGQGPEFLTYFQNEAQLEKSRLLSDRFSAERPKGSFSTLEIQRTEQGDSAMYLCASSYLRPPGGHNEKLFFGSGTQLSVL.

The chain combines TRBV7-2 with TRBJ2-1; 11 nucleotides align to TRBD2. Germline CDR1 is SGHTA and CDR2 is FQGNSA. The V gene end was trimmed by 6 bases and the J gene end by 2 bases; junction bases not matched to a gene: 6. The CDR3 totals 16 residues. The CDR3: CASRRIAGGPYNEQFF. The CDR3 DNA follows: TGTGCCAGCAGACGTATAGCGGGAGGGCCCTACAATGAGCAGTTCTTC.

The CDR3 is CASSLAPLWDTGELFF. In DNA form, the CDR3 reads TGTGCCAGCAGCTTGGCCCCTCTTTGGGACACCGGGGAGCTGTTTTTT. V is TRBV5-4 and J is TRBJ2-2; D is unresolved. CDR1 and CDR2 (germline): SGHNT, YYREEE (reference sequence). CDR3 size: 16 residues. Between the trimmed V and J ends, which lost 0 bases and 3 bases, there was a span of 12 bases.

The CDR3 DNA follows: TGTGCCAGCAGTTCTCCGGGACAGGTACCCTTGAGCAATCAGCCCCAGCATTTT. Amino acids: CASSSPGQVPLSNQPQHF. The chain uses TRBV28 and TRBJ1-5, with 8 bases that match TRBD1. With V trimmed by 4 bases and J by 1 base, 12 bases remained unmatched. CDR3 length: 18 residues. Germline V gives CDR1 MDHEN, CDR2 SYDVKM.

The gene calls are TRBV7-6 and TRBJ1-3; D may be TRBD1 (5 bases). CDR1 is SGHVS and CDR2 is FNYEAQ in the germline V gene. V was pared by 1 base and J by 3 bases, with 13 bases between. This CDR3 comprises 16 residues. The CDR3 sequence is CASSLEVREYGNTIYF. The DNA for the CDR3 is TGTGCCAGCAGCTTAGAAGTCAGGGAGTATGGAAACACCATATATTTT.

This clone was counted a few times. The chain joins TRBV5-4 to TRBJ1-2; TRBD1 might be the D (5 bases). Germline-derived CDR1 and CDR2 are SGHNT and YYREEE (reference sequence). Trimming took off 1 base at V and 4 bases at J, with 11 bases between the two ends. The length of the CDR3 is 14 residues. This CDR3 is CASSLQGPGYGYTF. CDR3 sequence (DNA): TGTGCCAGCAGCTTGCAGGGCCCAGGCTATGGCTACACCTTC.

The chain carries TRBV11-2 and TRBJ2-1, with 7 bases lining up with TRBD1. The CDR3 loop spans 15 amino acids. Trimming cost V 7 bases and J 8 bases; bases outside gene matches: 14. CDR1 SGHAT and CDR2 FQNNGV come from the germline V gene. This CDR3 reads CASKITGTARYEQFF. The DNA for the CDR3 is TGTGCCAGCAAAATTACCGGGACAGCGAGGTATGAGCAGTTCTTC.

V is TRBV30 and J is TRBJ2-1; perhaps TRBD2 as D (6 bases). Trimming removed 0 bases from V and 4 bases from J, with 31 bases in between. Germline CDR1 reads GTSNPN; CDR2 reads SVGIG (reference sequence). This CDR3 region has 21 residues. CDR3 loop: CAWSVQATWLGGGSEYNEQFF. DNA of the CDR3: TGTGCCTGGAGTGTACAAGCGACTTGGCTAGGCGGAGGGTCCGAGTACAATGAGCAGTTCTTC.